The following is a TCR beta chain sequence with its context. This specimen comes from a study of blood T cell repertoires in COVID-19. About the study: The samples span acute and convalescent COVID-19 from the United States, Italy and Spain.

Methods used by the authors: Nucleated cell number was recorded as an estimate derived from reference gene primer amplification. Generated by immunoSEQ multiplex PCR, the TCRdb table keeps only in-frame clones and is missing some. That table furnishes V, J and clone size, whereas the DNA furnished D and trimming. The sample carries more than 55,000 clones, 88% recorded once. Sequenced input: peripheral blood. This clonotype was obtained from a woman aged 70 to 79 with acute or convalescent COVID-19.

The CDR3 nucleotides read TGCGCCAGCAGCCAAGTGCGATTCCGGGACAGGGCGTCCGGGGCCAACGTCCTGACTTTC. Its translation is CASSQVRFRDRASGANVLTF. The chain couples TRBV4-1 to TRBJ2-6, with 9 nucleotides matching TRBD1. The CDR3 consists of 20 residues. Germline CDR1 and CDR2: MGHRA and YSYEKL. The V gene end was trimmed by 1 base and the J gene end by 4 bases; junction bases not matched to a gene: 14.